Following are 9 T cell receptor beta chains from one sample sequenced in a study of the immune and genomic landscape of osteosarcoma. Method: immunoSEQ multiplex PCR; TCRdb's copy keeps in-frame clones and lacks some. The table lists 10,000 to 12,000 clones, approximately 64% of them singletons. The post-treatment osteosarcoma tumors were primary, local recurrence or metastasis specimens from poor-prognosis patients. The source material was osteosarcoma tumor tissue from the lung. Every receptor here comes from a human donor with osteosarcoma.

The chain couples TRBV2 to TRBJ2-3, with 13 bases aligning to TRBD2. The germline CDR1 and CDR2 sequences are SNHLY and FYNNEI. This CDR3 has 17 amino acids. The V segment lost 7 bases and the J segment 3 bases; nucleotides outside the gene matches: 10. Written as DNA, the CDR3 is TGTGCCAGCACCGTAACTAGCGGGAGGGCCGGAACAGATACGCAGTATTTT. As protein: CASTVTSGRAGTDTQYF.

The chain recombines TRBV6-1 with TRBJ2-5; either TRBD1 or TRBD2 may supply D (5 bases each). The CDR3 loop spans 13 amino acids. V lost 8 bases to trimming and J lost 2 bases, with 12 bases between them. Germline CDR1 MNHNS, CDR2 SASEGT. CDR3 nucleotide sequence: TGTGCCAGCCGGGGACGACTACAAGAGACCCAGTACTTC. Translating gives CASRGRLQETQYF.

This clone came up a few times. The chain carries TRBV20-1 and TRBJ1-6, with D unresolved. V lost 6 bases, J lost 8 bases, and 8 bases lay in between. The CDR3 covers 11 residues. Germline V gives CDR1 DFQATT, CDR2 SNEGSKA (reference sequence). The CDR3: CSAHRDSPLHF. The CDR3 DNA sequence: TGCAGTGCCCATAGGGATTCACCCCTCCACTTT.

This clone occurred a few times. The V and J genes are TRBV9 and TRBJ1-1; D gene uncertain. Germline assignment: CDR1 SGDLS and CDR2 YYNGEE. The V and J ends lost 0 bases and 5 bases respectively, with 11 bases between them. The CDR3 contains 14 residues. Written as DNA, the CDR3 is TGTGCCAGCAGCGTAGCTGGGGAGGGAACTGAAGCTTTCTTT. Encoded protein: CASSVAGEGTEAFF.

The chain carries TRBV29-1 and TRBJ2-2, with D unresolved. This CDR3 is 16 amino acids long. The germline CDR1 and CDR2 sequences are SQVTM and ANQGSEA. The germline V and J ends were trimmed by 4 bases and 2 bases, with 17 bases remaining between them. The CDR3 sequence: CSVVWLTPRNTGELFF. In DNA form, the CDR3 reads TGCAGCGTTGTGTGGCTGACGCCGCGTAACACCGGGGAGCTGTTTTTT.

V usage is TRBV2 and J usage is TRBJ2-7; D gene unclear. The CDR3 contains 11 residues. V lost 6 bases, J lost 2 bases, and 5 bases lay in between. CDR1 is SNHLY, CDR2 FYNNEI, per germline. CDR3 residues: CASRGAYEQYF. The DNA of the CDR3 is TGTGCCAGCAGGGGTGCCTACGAGCAGTACTTC.

This clone appeared a single time. The chain has TRBV5-6 and TRBJ2-7; no definite D call. The germline gives CDR1 SGHDT, CDR2 YYEEEE. The CDR3 is 14 amino acids. V lost 0 bases, J lost 0 bases, and 7 bases lay in between. The CDR3 here is CASSLGHNSYEQYF. CDR3 DNA: TGTGCCAGCAGCTTGGGGCATAACTCCTACGAGCAGTACTTC. Full variable domain (missing parts from reference TRBV5-6 and TRBJ2-7): DAGVTQSPTHLIKTRGQQVTLRCSPKSGHDTVSWYQQALGQGPQFIFQYYEEEERQRGNFPDRFSGHQFPNYSSELNVNALLLGDSALYLCASSLGHNSYEQYFGPGTRLTVT.

The chain couples TRBV27 to TRBJ1-1; TRBD1 might be the D (6 bases). Between the trimmed V and J ends, which lost 5 bases and 1 base, there was a span of 20 bases. Germline V gene sequence: CDR1 MNHEY, CDR2 SMNVEV (reference sequence). The CDR3 contains 17 residues. The CDR3 DNA sequence: TGTGCCAGCAGTACCGGGGGGCCGCGGAGGAAGAACACTGAAGCTTTCTTT. This translates into CASSTGGPRRKNTEAFF.

The chain couples TRBV6-6 to TRBJ2-7; the D is unclear. There are 12 residues in the CDR3. The germline V and J ends were trimmed by 4 bases and 4 bases, with 8 bases remaining between them. Germline assignment: CDR1 MNHNY and CDR2 SVGAGI (reference sequence). CDR3 amino acids: CASSSSGYEQYF. The CDR3 DNA follows: TGTGCCAGCAGTTCGTCCGGATACGAGCAGTACTTC.